What follows are 23 T cell receptor beta chains derived from one specimen sequenced in a study of blood T cell repertoires in COVID-19. This table comes from immunoSEQ multiplex PCR, and its TCRdb copy is limited to in-frame clones, with some not included. The data hold roughly 450,000 clones, with roughly 87% observed a single time. The specimen was PBMCs or T cells enriched from blood (not recorded which). The source is a man in his late teens or twenties who had recovered from COVID-19.

V and J are TRBV5-1 and TRBJ1-3, with D perhaps matching TRBD1 (6 bases). The CDR3 has 15 residues. The V and J ends lost 4 bases and 1 base respectively, with 12 bases between them. In germline, CDR1 is SGHRS, CDR2 YFSETQ. CDR3 nucleotides: TGCGCCAGCAGCCCCTGGGGGACATCTGGAAACACCATATATTTT. Its translation is CASSPWGTSGNTIYF.

The chain is built from TRBV20-1 and TRBJ2-3; D might be TRBD2 (5 bases). The CDR3 is made up of 13 amino acids. Trimming took 3 bases from V and 2 from J, leaving 9 bases between them. Germline lookup yields CDR1 DFQATT and CDR2 SNEGSKA (reference sequence). CDR3 nucleotide sequence: TGCAGTGCTAGTGGGGAGCACACAGATACGCAGTATTTT. Its translation is CSASGEHTDTQYF.

This clone came up once. The chain joins TRBV24-1 to TRBJ1-5, with 7 bases aligning to TRBD1. This CDR3 is 14 amino acids long. J lost 4 bases, V lost 7 bases, and 6 bases had no gene match. CDR1 KGHDR and CDR2 SFDVKD come from the germline V gene. The CDR3 loop is CATRATGNNQPQHF. CDR3 DNA sequence: TGTGCCACCAGGGCGACAGGGAATAATCAGCCCCAGCATTTT.

CDR3 sequence (DNA): TGCGCCAGCAGCAAGCAATTGGACAGTGAAGCTTTCTTT. Amino acids: CASSKQLDSEAFF. J is TRBJ1-1 and V is TRBV10-1; tentatively, D is TRBD1 (6 bases). V gave up 6 bases and J gave up 7 bases, with 15 bases separating them. There are 13 residues in the CDR3. CDR1 and CDR2 (germline): WNHNN, SYGVQD (reference sequence).

This sequence joins TRBV10-1 and TRBJ1-2; D is uncertain. Per germline, CDR1 WNHNN and CDR2 SYGVQD (reference sequence). V lost 3 bases and J 4 bases, leaving 9 bases between the germline ends. The CDR3 is 13 amino acids. As DNA, the CDR3 is TGCGCCAGCAGTGAAAGCAGGATCTATGGCTACACCTTC. Translating it yields CASSESRIYGYTF.

This clone was counted only a few times. This sequence joins TRBV5-1 and TRBJ2-7, with 9 bases fitting TRBD1. The germline gives CDR1 SGHRS, CDR2 YFSETQ. Trimming at V came to 4 bases and at J to 5 bases, leaving 7 bases not matched to a gene. The CDR3 covers 14 residues. CDR3 DNA: TGCGCCAGCAGCCCAGGGACAGGGCTAAACGAGCAGTACTTC. Translated: CASSPGTGLNEQYF.

V gene TRBV11-2 combines with J gene TRBJ1-4; D unclear. From germline, CDR1 is SGHAT and CDR2 FQNNGV. CDR3 length: 14 amino acids. The V gene lost 5 bases and the J gene lost 0 bases, with 7 bases spanning the gap. The CDR3 bases are TGTGCCAGCAGCCCCCGCGCAACTAATGAAAAACTGTTTTTT. It translates to CASSPRATNEKLFF.

The chain uses TRBV7-9 and TRBJ1-4, with D maybe TRBD1 (6 bases). Germline loops: CDR1 SEHNR, CDR2 FQNEAQ (reference sequence). Trimming removed 1 base at V and 7 bases at J, with 10 bases between. The CDR3 totals 14 residues. The CDR3 nucleotides read TGTGCCAGCAGCTTAGGGACAGTAGGTGAAAAACTGTTTTTT. It encodes CASSLGTVGEKLFF. Full variable domain (outside the CDR3, taken from reference TRBV7-9 and TRBJ1-4): DTGVSQNPRHKITKRGQNVTFRCDPISEHNRLYWYRQTLGQGPEFLTYFQNEAQLEKSRLLSDRFSAERPKGSFSTLEIQRTEQGDSAMYLCASSLGTVGEKLFFGSGTQLSVL.

This rearrangement joins TRBV28 to TRBJ1-4; D is ambiguous. The CDR3 has 14 amino acids. The germline CDR1 and CDR2 sequences are MDHEN and SYDVKM. V was trimmed by 5 bases and J by 7 bases, leaving 14 bases between them. The CDR3: CASSGARRAEKLFF. CDR3 coding DNA: TGTGCCAGCAGTGGTGCCCGGCGGGCTGAAAAACTGTTTTTT.

The V and J genes are TRBV6-5 and TRBJ1-6; the match to TRBD1 covers 8 bases. Germline CDR1 reads MNHEY; CDR2 reads SVGAGI. Unmatched junction bases numbered 8, after V lost 9 bases and J lost 10 bases. This CDR3 region has 13 residues. The CDR3 protein is CASKTGVGSPLHF. The DNA of the CDR3 is TGTGCCAGTAAGACAGGGGTAGGGTCACCCCTCCACTTT.

This rearrangement joins TRBV20-1 to TRBJ2-2; no definite D call. CDR1 is DFQATT and CDR2 is SNEGSKA in the germline V gene (reference sequence). V was clipped by 4 bases and J by 6 bases, with 6 bases between them. This CDR3 comprises 11 residues. The CDR3 protein is CSATRAGELFF. The CDR3 DNA is TGCAGTGCTACCCGCGCCGGGGAGCTGTTTTTT.

V usage is TRBV28 and J usage is TRBJ1-5; 8 nucleotides agree with TRBD1. The trim removed 4 bases at V and 2 bases at J, leaving 13 bases unmatched. This CDR3 region has 18 residues. Germline lookup yields CDR1 MDHEN and CDR2 SYDVKM. CDR3: CASSSGINRGFGNQPQHF. CDR3 coding DNA: TGTGCCAGCAGTTCCGGGATCAACAGGGGGTTTGGCAATCAGCCCCAGCATTTT.

J is TRBJ2-1 and V is TRBV29-1, with TRBD2 identical over 11 bases. The CDR3 is made up of 14 amino acids. Germline V gives CDR1 SQVTM, CDR2 ANQGSEA. V was pared by 3 bases and J by 5 bases, with 3 bases of the junction left unmatched. CDR3 sequence: CSVEGLAEDNEQFF. In DNA form, the CDR3 reads TGCAGCGTTGAGGGACTAGCGGAAGACAATGAGCAGTTCTTC.

V gene TRBV10-2 combines with J gene TRBJ2-5, with TRBD1 identical over 9 bases. Germline CDR1 reads WSHSY; CDR2 reads SAAADI. This CDR3 has 20 residues. J was trimmed by 1 base and V by 9 bases; bases with no gene match: 24. The CDR3 is CASSPGQGFLGRLGQETQYF. The CDR3 nucleotides read TGCGCCAGTTCTCCGGGACAGGGCTTTTTGGGAAGGCTGGGCCAAGAGACCCAGTACTTC.

The rearrangement joins TRBV6-5 to TRBJ1-2, with no clear D. The germline V and J ends were trimmed by 7 bases and 7 bases, with 16 bases remaining between them. This CDR3 comprises 13 residues. Germline assignment: CDR1 MNHEY and CDR2 SVGAGI. The CDR3 region is CASTRVNMGGYTF. CDR3 bases: TGTGCCAGCACGCGGGTTAACATGGGTGGCTACACCTTC.

The chain recombines TRBV7-6 with TRBJ2-1; D ambiguous. CDR3 length equals 12 residues. The V and J ends lost 1 base and 6 bases respectively, with 4 bases between them. Germline CDR1 is SGHVS and CDR2 is FNYEAQ. CDR3 DNA sequence: TGTGCCAGCAGCTTAGGGGCCAATGAGCAGTTCTTC. Protein sequence: CASSLGANEQFF. Drawing the rest from reference TRBV7-6 and TRBJ2-1, the complete variable domain is GAGVSQSPRYKVTKRGQDVALRCDPISGHVSLYWYRQALGQGPEFLTYFNYEAQQDKSGLPNDRFSAERPEGSISTLTIQRTEQRDSAMYRCASSLGANEQFFGPGTRLTVL.

The table lists this clone with a count of one. This chain uses TRBV18 with TRBJ2-1; D is perhaps TRBD1 (6 bases). The V and J ends lost 2 bases and 6 bases respectively, with 14 bases between them. This CDR3 region has 15 residues. Germline loops: CDR1 KGHSH, CDR2 LQKENI. For the CDR3, the DNA is TGTGCCAGCTCACCAAGTGTGGGGGCGGGCAATGAGCAGTTCTTC. As protein: CASSPSVGAGNEQFF.

V and J are TRBV29-1 and TRBJ2-7; 9 nucleotides line up with TRBD1. CDR1 and CDR2 (germline): SQVTM, ANQGSEA. J lost 6 bases, V lost 4 bases, and 10 bases had no gene match. This CDR3 is 14 amino acids long. In DNA form, the CDR3 reads TGCAGCGTTGGATTCAGGACAGGGGAAAGCGAGCAGTACTTC. Translating it yields CSVGFRTGESEQYF.

The chain couples TRBV28 to TRBJ1-2; TRBD1 aligns across 9 bases. This CDR3 is 13 amino acids long. Trimming took 3 bases from V and 7 from J; bases not matched to a gene: 3. Germline loops: CDR1 MDHEN, CDR2 SYDVKM. The CDR3 spells CASSFGQGFGYTF. For the CDR3, the DNA is TGTGCCAGCAGTTTCGGACAGGGGTTTGGCTACACCTTC.

This clone appeared a single time. The CDR3 nucleotides read TGTGCCAGCAGCTCATTTTCCGTGGAGGGGAACACTGAAGCTTTCTTT. Amino acid sequence: CASSSFSVEGNTEAFF. This rearrangement joins TRBV11-2 to TRBJ1-1; D is unresolved. The ends were cut back, 4 bases at V and 1 base at J, with 16 bases in the middle. This CDR3 spans 16 amino acids. In germline, CDR1 is SGHAT, CDR2 FQNNGV.

The chain uses TRBV2 and TRBJ1-1; 7 bases are shared with TRBD1. This CDR3 spans 14 amino acids. Germline trimming cut 7 bases from V and 2 bases from J; bases unmatched to any gene: 7. Germline V gene lookup returns CDR1 SNHLY and CDR2 FYNNEI. The CDR3 nucleotides read TGTGCCAGCAATAACAGGGGCACTAACACTGAAGCTTTCTTT. Translating gives CASNNRGTNTEAFF.

The chain recombines TRBV11-2 with TRBJ1-6; a possible D gene is TRBD1 (5 bases). The CDR3 sequence is 14 residues long. Trimming left V 1 base short and J 6 bases short, with 7 bases between. Germline loops: CDR1 SGHAT, CDR2 FQNNGV. CDR3 sequence (DNA): TGTGCCAGCAGCTTAGCTCAGGGTAATTCACCCCTCCACTTT. Translation gives CASSLAQGNSPLHF.

This chain connects TRBV6-5 to TRBJ1-2; D possibly corresponds to TRBD1 (5 bases). The CDR3 is 13 amino acids. Trimming shortened V by 10 bases and J by 0 bases, and 12 bases separated the two germline ends. Germline loops: CDR1 MNHEY, CDR2 SVGAGI. Here the CDR3 DNA reads TGTGCCACTCTCAGGGAACCTAACTATGGCTACACCTTC. Its protein is CATLREPNYGYTF.